This entry is about one TCR beta chain. Here immunoSEQ multiplex PCR was the method, and the copy in TCRdb shows in-frame clones only, minus some. The sample holds more than 550,000 clones; roughly 86% are singletons and the top ten take under 0.01%. The CDR3 loop spans 14 amino acids. CDR1 is MNHGY and CDR2 is SVAAGI in the germline V gene. V was clipped by 4 bases and J by 5 bases; unmatched bases: 5. This sample is part of a study of shared T cell receptors in the human thymus. The sample was also reused in another study, on human thymus T cells. From that report: Thymus specimens were resections from corrective heart surgery. An apparent bias in V and J gene usage was seen in thymic and blood repertoires. Thymic repertoires of unrelated individuals were reported in related research to overlap highly.

This clonotype originated in a boy in the first two years of life with a congenital heart defect. This chain joins TRBV6-9 and TRBJ2-7, with 10 nucleotides matching TRBD2. The source material was thymocytes. CDR3 in amino acids: CASSFKRGGDEQYF. For the CDR3, the DNA is TGTGCCAGCAGTTTTAAGCGGGGGGGAGACGAGCAGTACTTC.